Listed here are 14 T cell receptor beta chains from one sample, sequenced in a study of identical twins (dated by TCRdb to 2016 to 2017). The library relied on 5' RACE. The listed sequencing device is Illumina HiSeq 2000. The public sequencing data were trimmed at Q25 with fastp and processed into clonotypes with MiXCR by TCRdb, which kept only in-frame beta chains. Each CDR3 protein gets just one entry, which takes the most common genes and DNA from the rows behind it. This sample lists 540,000 or so distinct CDR3 sequences; about a fifth were detected once. About 0.5% of the sample is held by the ten biggest clonotypes. This sample was shared with a second study, whose subject was yellow fever vaccine responses in identical twins.

The specimen was CD4+ T cells sorted from blood. These receptor sequences come from a woman younger than 35 in good health.

This chain links TRBV12-3 or TRBV12-4 with TRBJ1-1; D gene unclear. The V and J ends lost 2 bases and 1 base respectively, with 5 bases between them. The CDR3 covers 13 residues. The CDR3 DNA reads TGTGCCAGCAGTTTATCCCCGAACACTGAAGCTTTCTTT. Its protein product is CASSLSPNTEAFF.

This clonotype was seen at least ten times. The genes are TRBV10-3 and TRBJ2-1, with D possibly called TRBD1 or TRBD2 (5 bases each). Trimming removed 4 bases from V and 9 bases from J, with 19 bases in between. Germline CDR1 is ENHRY and CDR2 is SYGVKD. The CDR3 totals 15 residues. The CDR3 spells CAISGTRGLPGEQFF. CDR3 coding DNA: TGTGCCATCAGTGGCACCCGGGGCTTACCGGGTGAGCAGTTCTTC.

The V and J genes are TRBV5-1 and TRBJ1-4, with 7 bases that match TRBD1. Germline CDR1 reads SGHRS; CDR2 reads YFSETQ. This CDR3 region has 16 residues. V lost 1 base and J lost 8; bases outside the gene matches: 11. CDR3 coding DNA: TGCGCCAGCAGCTTGACCAGACAGGGCGGAAACGAAAAACTGTTTTTT. Translating it yields CASSLTRQGGNEKLFF.

This chain joins TRBV7-6 and TRBJ2-1, with 9 nucleotides matching TRBD2. V was pared by 2 bases and J by 8 bases, with 16 bases of the junction left unmatched. CDR1 and CDR2 (germline): SGHVS, FNYEAQ. There are 18 residues in the CDR3. CDR3 loop: CASSLLFSSGKGVYEQFF. For the CDR3, the DNA is TGTGCCAGCAGCTTACTATTCTCTAGCGGGAAAGGAGTCTATGAGCAGTTCTTC.

The chain joins TRBV18 to TRBJ2-5, with 14 nucleotides matching TRBD2. CDR1 KGHSH and CDR2 LQKENI come from the germline V gene. The CDR3 spans 17 residues. J lost 4 bases, V lost 5 bases, and 9 bases had no gene match. The DNA of the CDR3 is TGTGCCAGCTCAGAACAAGAGGGACTAGCGGGAGTAGAGACCCAGTACTTC. Residues: CASSEQEGLAGVETQYF.

This clonotype appeared a few times. V usage is TRBV6-2 or TRBV6-3 and J usage is TRBJ2-2; D is perhaps TRBD1 or TRBD2 (5 bases each). CDR1 and CDR2 (germline): MNHEY, SVGEGT. The V end lost 6 bases, the J end lost 3 bases, and 20 bases lay between the germline ends. The CDR3 runs 17 residues. CDR3 nucleotide sequence: TGTGCCAGCAGACACCGTCGGGACCCAACTTACACCGGGGAGCTGTTTTTT. Its translation: CASRHRRDPTYTGELFF.

The J gene is TRBJ2-3, the V gene TRBV11-3; tentative D call: TRBD2 (6 bases). CDR1 SGHNT and CDR2 YENEEA come from the germline V gene. Trimming cost V 6 bases and J 0 bases, with 10 bases left between them. CDR3 size: 14 residues. The CDR3 spells CASSSGYSTDTQYF. The CDR3, as DNA: TGTGCCAGCAGTAGCGGATACAGCACAGATACGCAGTATTTT.

J is TRBJ2-1 and V is TRBV18; D may be TRBD1 or TRBD2 (5 bases each). Germline V gives CDR1 KGHSH, CDR2 LQKENI. V was cut by 1 base and J by 9 bases, with 7 bases left in between. CDR3 length: 12 residues. The DNA for the CDR3 is TGTGCCAGCTCACCACGGGGGTCTGAGCAGTTCTTC. Translating it yields CASSPRGSEQFF.

J is TRBJ2-7 and V is TRBV7-9, with 7 bases aligning to TRBD1. Trimming took 0 bases from V and 2 from J; bases not matched to a gene: 10. The CDR3 runs 17 residues. Germline assignment: CDR1 SEHNR and CDR2 FQNEAQ (reference sequence). This CDR3 is CASSLAFGGGQAYEQYV. The CDR3 region has the DNA TGTGCCAGCAGCTTAGCATTTGGGGGCGGACAGGCCTACGAGCAGTACGTC.

The genes are TRBV15 and TRBJ2-7, with D possibly being TRBD1 or TRBD2 (5 bases each). This CDR3 comprises 15 residues. Germline V gene sequence: CDR1 LNHNV, CDR2 YYDKDF (reference sequence). The V end was cut by 5 bases, the J end by 0 bases, with 14 bases between. CDR3 protein: CATSPRGTRSYEQYF. In DNA, the CDR3 is TGTGCCACCAGCCCCCGAGGGACGCGCTCCTACGAGCAGTACTTC.

This chain uses TRBV6-1 with TRBJ2-7; 9 bases fit TRBD1. The CDR3 length is 13 residues. Germline V gene lookup returns CDR1 MNHNS and CDR2 SASEGT. V lost 7 bases and J lost 6; bases outside the gene matches: 7. The CDR3 region is CASTPGQGIEQYF. The DNA for the CDR3 is TGTGCCAGCACTCCCGGACAGGGGATCGAGCAGTACTTC.

In DNA form, the CDR3 reads TGCGCCAGCAGCCCGGACAGGGTTACGCAGTTCTTC. Translated, it gives CASSPDRVTQFF. This rearrangement joins TRBV5-1 to TRBJ2-1; TRBD1 aligns across 8 bases. The ends lost 4 bases at V and 12 bases at J; junction bases unmatched: 6. The germline V gene encodes CDR1 SGHRS and CDR2 YFSETQ. This CDR3 is 12 amino acids long.

The V and J genes are TRBV5-1 and TRBJ2-5, with D unresolved. V lost 5 bases and J lost 3, with 14 bases in between. This CDR3 is 14 amino acids long. Germline values: CDR1 SGHRS, CDR2 YFSETQ. CDR3 nucleotide sequence: TGCGCCAGCAGGCACGCGGTTCAGGAAGAGACCCAGTACTTC. It specifies CASRHAVQEETQYF.

This clonotype was counted between two and nine times. The V gene is TRBV20-1, the J gene TRBJ2-7; 10 bases agree with TRBD1. J gave up 4 bases and V 5 bases, and 5 bases lay outside the gene matches. The CDR3 length is 13 residues. Germline lookup yields CDR1 DFQATT and CDR2 SNEGSKA (reference sequence). The CDR3: CSASGTGEYEQYV. The CDR3 nucleotides read TGCAGTGCTTCCGGGACAGGGGAGTACGAGCAGTACGTC.